The clone carrying this T cell receptor beta chain was counted only a few times. The CDR3 spans 14 residues. Germline values: CDR1 SNHLY, CDR2 FYNNEI. The trim removed 1 base at V and 5 bases at J, leaving 1 base unmatched. This sample was taken from a study of blood T cell repertoires in COVID-19. Study-level background: There were acute and convalescent COVID-19 samples, and they came from the United States, Italy and Spain. The cDNA or gDNA used as material had been derived from T cells, B-cell-depleted T cells, or PBMCs.

The data were produced by immunoSEQ multiplex PCR, yet TCRdb's version contains in-frame clones alone and is incomplete. The sample lists about 150,000 clones, around 78% occurring once. The chain carries TRBV2 and TRBJ1-2, with TRBD1 matching over 10 bases. This TCR was sampled from an elderly man with acute or convalescent COVID-19. The sample was peripheral blood. The CDR3 nucleotides read TGTGCCAGCAGTGAAGAGGGACAGGGGTATGGCTACACCTTC. Translating it yields CASSEEGQGYGYTF.